This T cell receptor (beta chain) came from a study of regulatory and conventional T cells in RAG deficiency. Deletions cut 7 bases from V and 4 bases from J, with 17 bases between. CDR3 length: 16 residues. CDR1 and CDR2 (germline): LNHDA, SQIVND (reference sequence). This table comes from immunoSEQ multiplex PCR, and its TCRdb copy is limited to in-frame clones, with some not included. The data show 34,000 or so clones, approximately 91% seen once. The same sample was also studied in work on regulatory T cells. According to that study: Primers: 52 TRBV forward and 13 TRBJ reverse. Patient repertoires had restricted TRB V-J pairs and skewed V and J usage, most in Tregs.

Sequenced input: CD8+ T cells sorted from blood. The chain recombines TRBV19 with TRBJ2-6, with D hard to call. The clonotype comes from a human donor in good health. The CDR3 sequence: CASTGLTLRGANVLTF. The CDR3 bases are TGTGCCAGTACAGGCCTTACCCTGAGAGGGGCCAACGTCCTGACTTTC.